This TCR beta chain was recorded in a study of PD-L1 blockade in urothelial cancer. As for the study in general: Blood analyses occurred 3 weeks (second dose) and 6 weeks post treatment start. Blood samples contained a median about 150,000 T cells.

Time point defined: peripheral blood 6 weeks after treatment start. The assay was immunoSEQ multiplex PCR, and TCRdb's table has in-frame clones only and misses some. Of more than 95,000 clones in the sample, roughly 82% are singletons; the top ten hold 2.4%. Material: PBMCs, obtained around atezolizumab (anti-PD-L1) treatment. The receptor was derived from a man aged 50 to 60 with urothelial cancer.

The DNA of the CDR3 is TGTGCCAGCAGCTTGTATTTCGGTAGCTCTGGGGCCAACGTCCTGACTTTC. It translates to CASSLYFGSSGANVLTF. This chain connects TRBV5-6 to TRBJ2-6, with unresolved D. Germline V CDR1 and CDR2: SGHDT, YYEEEE. The CDR3 length is 17 residues. V lost 1 base, J lost 0 bases, and 11 bases lay in between.